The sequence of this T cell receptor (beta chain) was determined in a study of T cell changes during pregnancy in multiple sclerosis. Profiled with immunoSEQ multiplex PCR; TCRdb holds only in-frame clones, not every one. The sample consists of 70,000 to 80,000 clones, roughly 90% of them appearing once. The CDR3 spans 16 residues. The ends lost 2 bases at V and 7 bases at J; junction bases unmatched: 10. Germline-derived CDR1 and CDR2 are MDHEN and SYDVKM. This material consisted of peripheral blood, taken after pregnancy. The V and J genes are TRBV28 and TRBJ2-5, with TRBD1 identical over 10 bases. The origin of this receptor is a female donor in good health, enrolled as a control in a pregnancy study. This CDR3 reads CASSLLGDRGLGTQYF. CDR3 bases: TGTGCCAGCAGTTTACTCGGAGACAGGGGGCTGGGGACCCAGTACTTC.